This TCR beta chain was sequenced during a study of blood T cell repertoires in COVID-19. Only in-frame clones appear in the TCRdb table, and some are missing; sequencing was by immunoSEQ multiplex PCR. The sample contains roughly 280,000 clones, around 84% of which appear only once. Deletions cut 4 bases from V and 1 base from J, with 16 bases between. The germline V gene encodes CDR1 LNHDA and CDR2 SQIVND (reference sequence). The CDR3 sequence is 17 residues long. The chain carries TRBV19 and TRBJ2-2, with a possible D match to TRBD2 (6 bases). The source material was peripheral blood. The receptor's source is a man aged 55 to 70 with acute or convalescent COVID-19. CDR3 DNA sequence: TGTGCCAGTAGTAGACTCTCTGGAGGGCTGAACACCGGGGAGCTGTTTTTT. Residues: CASSRLSGGLNTGELFF.